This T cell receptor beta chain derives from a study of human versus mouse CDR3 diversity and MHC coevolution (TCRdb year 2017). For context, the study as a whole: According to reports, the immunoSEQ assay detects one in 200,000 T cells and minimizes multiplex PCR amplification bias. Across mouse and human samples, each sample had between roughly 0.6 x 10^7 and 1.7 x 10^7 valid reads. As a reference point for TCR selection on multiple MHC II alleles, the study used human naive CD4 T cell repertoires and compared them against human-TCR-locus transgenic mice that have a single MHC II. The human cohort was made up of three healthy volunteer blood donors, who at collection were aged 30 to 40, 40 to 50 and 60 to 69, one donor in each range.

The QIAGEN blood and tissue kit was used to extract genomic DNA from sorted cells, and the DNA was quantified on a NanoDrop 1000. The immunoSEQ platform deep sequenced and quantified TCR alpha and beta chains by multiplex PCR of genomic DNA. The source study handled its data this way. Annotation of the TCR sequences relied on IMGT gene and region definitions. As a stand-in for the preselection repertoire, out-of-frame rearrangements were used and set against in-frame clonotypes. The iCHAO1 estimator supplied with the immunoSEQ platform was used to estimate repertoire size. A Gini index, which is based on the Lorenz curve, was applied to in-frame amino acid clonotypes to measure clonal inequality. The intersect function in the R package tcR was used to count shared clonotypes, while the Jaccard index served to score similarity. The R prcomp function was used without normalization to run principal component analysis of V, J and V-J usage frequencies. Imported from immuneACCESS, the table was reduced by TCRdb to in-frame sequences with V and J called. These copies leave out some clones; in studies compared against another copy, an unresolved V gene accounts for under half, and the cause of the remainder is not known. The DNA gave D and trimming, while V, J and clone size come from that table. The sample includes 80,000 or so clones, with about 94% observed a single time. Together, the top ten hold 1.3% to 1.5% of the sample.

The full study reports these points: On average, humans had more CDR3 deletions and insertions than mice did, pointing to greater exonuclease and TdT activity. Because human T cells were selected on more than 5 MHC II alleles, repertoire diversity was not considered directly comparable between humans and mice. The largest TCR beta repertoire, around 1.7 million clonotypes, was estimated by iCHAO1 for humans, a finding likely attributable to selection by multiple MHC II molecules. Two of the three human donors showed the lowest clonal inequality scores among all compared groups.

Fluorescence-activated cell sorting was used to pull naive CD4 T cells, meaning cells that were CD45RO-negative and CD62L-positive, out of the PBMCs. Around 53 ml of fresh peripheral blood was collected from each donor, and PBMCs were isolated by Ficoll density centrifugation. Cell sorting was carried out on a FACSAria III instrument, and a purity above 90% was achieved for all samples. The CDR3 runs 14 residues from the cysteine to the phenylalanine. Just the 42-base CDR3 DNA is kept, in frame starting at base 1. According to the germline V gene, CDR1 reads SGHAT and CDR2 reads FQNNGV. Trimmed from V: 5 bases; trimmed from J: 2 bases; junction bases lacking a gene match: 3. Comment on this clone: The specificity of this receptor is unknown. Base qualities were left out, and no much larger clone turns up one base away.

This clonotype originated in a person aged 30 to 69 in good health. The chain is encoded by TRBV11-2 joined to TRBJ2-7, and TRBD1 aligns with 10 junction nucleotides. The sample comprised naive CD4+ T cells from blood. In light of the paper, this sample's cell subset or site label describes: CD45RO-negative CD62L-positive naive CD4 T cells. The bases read TGTGCCAGCAGCCGACAGGGGGCCACCTACGAGCAGTACTTC. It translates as CASSRQGATYEQYF.